A selection of T cell receptor beta chains follows, all from one sample in a study of graft-versus-host responses after intestinal transplantation. Libraries were prepared by immunoSEQ multiplex PCR; TCRdb keeps only in-frame clonotypes and omits some of them. Here the sample spans about 12,000 clones, 80% to 90% being singletons. This material consisted of PBMCs, taken about 130 days after transplant. These receptors were obtained from a human patient who received an intestinal transplant, so some T cells may come from the graft donor. The conserved cysteine and the conserved F or W are not part of the CDR3 here. A D gene is named only where the DNA matches it firmly.

TRBV30	TRBD1	AWKGGGNQPQH
TRBV28	.	ASSPWVLGQRHEQY
TRBV4-1	.	ASSQDVYEQY
TRBV25-1	TRBD2	ASTDGAGVSEQY
TRBV9	.	ASSSAGLSEKLF
TRBV6-1	.	ASAGTSNEKLF
TRBV6-4	.	ATSRASTDTQY
TRBV5-4	TRBD1	ASMDRTQETQY
TRBV9	.	ASSVEGGNTEAF
TRBV30	TRBD2	AWRAGPADSGELF
TRBV7-2	TRBD2	ASSLLWTSGSPDTQY
TRBV5-6	TRBD1	ASSSGGGQPQH
TRBV27	TRBD1	ASSRQGADTQY
TRBV28	.	ASSYTDTQY
TRBV6-6	TRBD2	ASSYSGDQGEQY
TRBV27	TRBD2	ASTPLGAGEDNEQF
TRBV7-9	TRBD2	ASSPSGVRNEQF
TRBV4-1	TRBD1	ASSQGLGQGAREQY
TRBV5-6	TRBD2	ASSPLGTKQETQY
TRBV5-1	TRBD2	ASSPGAGNEQF
TRBV13	TRBD2	ASSPGTSGKGELF
TRBV10-1	.	ASSESVGVHNEQF
TRBV5-6	.	ASSLLAVREQY
TRBV28	TRBD2	ASSLSGRAQETQY
TRBV19	TRBD1	ASSITGTGVTDTQY
TRBV11-2	.	ASRQTVNMNTEAF
TRBV6-4	.	ASSEGGGGQETQY
TRBV10-3	TRBD2	AISERLATEQY
TRBV11-2	TRBD1	ASSPRTGNDIQY
TRBV5-1	TRBD1	ASSATGGVEQY
TRBV6-9	.	ASSYWGADEQF
TRBV5-5	TRBD2	ASSSTSGRAAGDYEQY
TRBV29-1	.	SAYGRRRNTGELF
TRBV23-1	.	ASNTGGAGANVLT
TRBV11-3	TRBD2	ASSSGTSGSAHNEQF
TRBV29-1	.	SVGSVSYGYT
TRBV15	.	ATSMARNGYEQY
TRBV2	.	ASGTGIDEQY
TRBV9	.	ASSETGFRNTIY
TRBV30	TRBD2	AWSPQEEAGGTDTQY
TRBV19	TRBD1	ASRRQGVANTGELF
TRBV2	.	ASSFTQTGELF